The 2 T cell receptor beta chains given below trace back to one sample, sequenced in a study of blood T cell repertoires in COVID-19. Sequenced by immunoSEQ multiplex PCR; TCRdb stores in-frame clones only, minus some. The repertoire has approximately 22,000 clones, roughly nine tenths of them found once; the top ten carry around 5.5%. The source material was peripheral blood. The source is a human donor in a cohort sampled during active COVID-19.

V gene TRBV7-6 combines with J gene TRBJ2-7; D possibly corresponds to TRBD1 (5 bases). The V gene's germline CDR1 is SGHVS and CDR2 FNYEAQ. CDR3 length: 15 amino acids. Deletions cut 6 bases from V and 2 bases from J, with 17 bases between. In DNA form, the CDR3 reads TGTGCCAGCAGTCTGCTTGGGGCGGACCCCTACGAGCAGTACTTC. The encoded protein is CASSLLGADPYEQYF.

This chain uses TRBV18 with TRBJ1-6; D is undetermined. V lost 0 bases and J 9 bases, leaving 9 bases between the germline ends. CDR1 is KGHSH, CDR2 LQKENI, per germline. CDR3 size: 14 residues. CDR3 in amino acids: CASSPPQNGSPLHF. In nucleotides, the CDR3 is TGTGCCAGCTCACCACCCCAGAATGGTTCACCCCTCCACTTT. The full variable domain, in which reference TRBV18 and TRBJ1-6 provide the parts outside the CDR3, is NAGVMQNPRHLVRRRGQEARLRCSPMKGHSHVYWYRQLPEEGLKFMVYLQKENIIDESGMPKERFSAEFPKEGPSILRIQQVVRGDSAAYFCASSPPQNGSPLHFGNGTRLTVT.